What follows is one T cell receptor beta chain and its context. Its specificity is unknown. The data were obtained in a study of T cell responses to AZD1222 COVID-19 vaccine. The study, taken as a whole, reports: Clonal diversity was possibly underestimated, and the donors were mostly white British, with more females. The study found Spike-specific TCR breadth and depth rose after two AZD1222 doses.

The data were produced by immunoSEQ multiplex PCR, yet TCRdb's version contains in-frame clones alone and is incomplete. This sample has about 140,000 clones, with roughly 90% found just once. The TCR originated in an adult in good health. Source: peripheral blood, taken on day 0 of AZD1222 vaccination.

CDR3 residues: CASSLQILANTGELFF. The CDR3 DNA follows: TGTGCCAGCAGCTTACAGATCCTAGCGAACACCGGGGAGCTGTTTTTT. This rearrangement joins TRBV7-9 to TRBJ2-2; D gene ambiguous. The germline V and J ends were trimmed by 2 bases and 0 bases, with 10 bases remaining between them. CDR3 length: 16 amino acids. CDR1 is SEHNR and CDR2 is FQNEAQ in the germline V gene (reference sequence).